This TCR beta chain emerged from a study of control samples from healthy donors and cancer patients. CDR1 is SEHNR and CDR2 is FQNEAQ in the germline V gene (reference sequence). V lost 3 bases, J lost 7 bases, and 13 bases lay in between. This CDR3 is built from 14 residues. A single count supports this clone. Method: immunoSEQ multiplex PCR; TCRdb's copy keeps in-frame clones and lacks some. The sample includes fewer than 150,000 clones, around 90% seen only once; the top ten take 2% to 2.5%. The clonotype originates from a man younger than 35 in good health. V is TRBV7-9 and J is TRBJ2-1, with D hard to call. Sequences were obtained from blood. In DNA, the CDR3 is TGTGCCAGCAGCTTGTCGGATGGGGTTAATGAGCAGTTCTTC. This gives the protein CASSLSDGVNEQFF.